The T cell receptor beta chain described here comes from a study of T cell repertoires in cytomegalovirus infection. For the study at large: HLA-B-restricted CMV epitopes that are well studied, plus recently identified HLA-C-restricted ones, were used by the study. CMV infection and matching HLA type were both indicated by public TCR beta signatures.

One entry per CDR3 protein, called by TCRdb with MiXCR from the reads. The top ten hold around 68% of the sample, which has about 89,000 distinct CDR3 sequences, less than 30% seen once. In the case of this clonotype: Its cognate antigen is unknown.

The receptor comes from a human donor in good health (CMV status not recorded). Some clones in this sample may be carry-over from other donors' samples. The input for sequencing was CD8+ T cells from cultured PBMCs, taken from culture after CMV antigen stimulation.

CDR3 sequence reads: CASSLEETGELFF. CDR3 nucleotide sequence: TGTGCCAGCAGCTTGGAGGAGACCGGGGAGCTGTTTTTT. This rearrangement joins TRBV5-4 to TRBJ2-2; D is unclear. V was cut by 0 bases and J by 5 bases, with 5 bases left in between. The CDR3 is made up of 13 amino acids. Germline V CDR1 and CDR2: SGHNT, YYREEE (reference sequence).